One and the same sample provided the 7 T cell receptor beta chains below, sequenced in a study of control samples from healthy donors and cancer patients. The method was immunoSEQ multiplex PCR; TCRdb's version includes in-frame clones alone and lacks a portion of them. The sample holds roughly 93,000 clones, 85% to 90% seen once. Sequencing was performed on PBMCs. All receptors derive from a woman aged 50 to 60 with colorectal cancer.

The CDR3 is CASSQTGQGQETQYF. In nucleotides, the CDR3 is TGTGCCAGCAGCCAAACTGGACAGGGTCAGGAGACCCAGTACTTC. The V gene is TRBV4-2, the J gene TRBJ2-5; TRBD1 aligns across 8 bases. The CDR3 has 15 residues. Germline V gene sequence: CDR1 LGHNA, CDR2 YNFKEQ. J was trimmed by 5 bases and V by 2 bases; bases with no gene match: 7.

This clone was found once. The V gene is TRBV4-3, the J gene TRBJ1-2; D is undetermined. The CDR3 loop spans 15 amino acids. CDR1 and CDR2 from the germline V gene are LGHNA and YSLEER. V gave up 0 bases and J gave up 2 bases, with 10 bases separating them. CDR3 in DNA: TGCGCCAGCAGCCAAGATCGCGGCAGCAACTATGGCTACACCTTC. Its translation: CASSQDRGSNYGYTF.

As for this clone: Other DNA sequences of this sample code for an identical CDR3. V is TRBV5-1 and J is TRBJ1-2, with D unclear. V was cut by 0 bases and J by 0 bases, with 9 bases left in between. Germline lookup yields CDR1 SGHRS and CDR2 YFSETQ. This CDR3 contains 15 residues. The DNA for the CDR3 is TGCGCCAGCAGCTTGGTGGCAGGAGCTAACTATGGCTACACCTTC. Its translation is CASSLVAGANYGYTF. Using reference TRBV5-1 and TRBJ1-2 for the parts outside the CDR3, the full variable domain is KAGVTQTPRYLIKTRGQQVTLSCSPISGHRSVSWYQQTPGQGLQFLFEYFSETQRNKGNFPGRFSGRQFSNSRSEMNVSTLELGDSALYLCASSLVAGANYGYTFGSGTRLTVV.

The CDR3 protein is CASSPSYTGELFF. DNA for the CDR3: TGTGCCAGCAGTCCTTCCTATACCGGGGAGCTGTTTTTT. The chain joins TRBV6-4 to TRBJ2-2, with no clear D. Trimming left V 5 bases short and J 5 bases short, with 9 bases between. The CDR3 has 13 residues. Germline V lookup: CDR1 MRHNA, CDR2 SNTAGT.

The chain combines TRBV30 with TRBJ1-1, with 7 bases matching TRBD1. This CDR3 spans 15 amino acids. CDR1 GTSNPN and CDR2 SVGIG come from the germline V gene (reference sequence). V lost 4 bases and J lost 0; bases outside the gene matches: 8. The CDR3 coding sequence is TGTGCCTGGATTCTCGGACAGGCAATGAACACTGAAGCTTTCTTT. The encoded protein is CAWILGQAMNTEAFF.

This chain joins TRBV18 and TRBJ2-3; D is unresolved. Looked up from germline, CDR1 is KGHSH and CDR2 is LQKENI. V was pared by 0 bases and J by 0 bases, with 10 bases between. The CDR3 totals 16 residues. The CDR3 sequence is CASSPPMGSSTDTQYF. The CDR3 region has the DNA TGTGCCAGCTCACCACCGATGGGATCAAGCACAGATACGCAGTATTTT.

The chain carries TRBV5-1 and TRBJ2-7, with D perhaps assigned TRBD1 or TRBD2 (7 bases each). Germline lookup yields CDR1 SGHRS and CDR2 YFSETQ. This CDR3 is built from 15 residues. Trimming stripped 1 base from V and 5 bases from J, with 16 bases between. This CDR3 reads CASSLRARGTNEQYV. The CDR3 DNA reads TGCGCCAGCAGCTTGAGGGCCAGGGGGACTAACGAGCAGTACGTC.